The 16 T cell receptor beta chains presented below share a single source sample, sequenced in a study of blood T cell repertoires in COVID-19. Profiling relied on immunoSEQ multiplex PCR, and the TCRdb table lists in-frame clones only, not all of them. Among 150,000 to 180,000 clones listed, more than 80% were seen once. Sequences were obtained from peripheral blood. The receptor set was obtained from a man in his fifties or sixties with acute or convalescent COVID-19.

The V call is TRBV19, the J call TRBJ1-1; 7 nucleotides align to TRBD1. Germline V gene lookup returns CDR1 LNHDA and CDR2 SQIVND (reference sequence). This CDR3 is built from 15 residues. After removal of 7 bases from V and 1 base from J, the junction contained 9 bases not matched to a gene. CDR3 nucleotides: TGTGCCAGTAAAGGGGGCCGGGTCCCGAACACTGAAGCTTTCTTT. It yields the protein CASKGGRVPNTEAFF. The variable domain in full, with the rest retrieved from reference TRBV19 and TRBJ1-1, is DGGITQSPKYLFRKEGQNVTLSCEQNLNHDAMYWYRQDPGQGLRLIYYSQIVNDFQKGDIAEGYSVSREKKESFPLTVTSAQKNPTAFYLCASKGGRVPNTEAFFGQGTRLTVV.

The V gene is TRBV18, the J gene TRBJ2-5, with D hard to call. This CDR3 contains 14 residues. Germline CDR1 KGHSH, CDR2 LQKENI. V was shortened by 6 bases and J by 3 bases, with 14 bases between the two germline ends. The CDR3 region is CASSGSSVEETQYF. In DNA, the CDR3 is TGTGCCAGCTCCGGGTCCTCCGTGGAAGAGACCCAGTACTTC.

The chain recombines TRBV5-1 with TRBJ1-6; 7 nucleotides agree with TRBD1. Germline V gene data show CDR1 as SGHRS and CDR2 as YFSETQ. V trimming: 0 bases; J trimming: 10 bases; junction bases outside the gene matches: 4. CDR3 size: 14 residues. CDR3 residues: CASSLGQGMSPLHF. For the CDR3, the DNA is TGCGCCAGCAGCTTGGGACAGGGTATGTCACCCCTCCACTTT. The full variable domain, completed using reference TRBV5-1 and TRBJ1-6, is KAGVTQTPRYLIKTRGQQVTLSCSPISGHRSVSWYQQTPGQGLQFLFEYFSETQRNKGNFPGRFSGRQFSNSRSEMNVSTLELGDSALYLCASSLGQGMSPLHFGNGTRLTVT.

The chain joins TRBV30 to TRBJ2-7; 9 positions match TRBD1. This CDR3 is built from 15 residues. Germline lookup yields CDR1 GTSNPN and CDR2 SVGIG (reference sequence). Trimming at V came to 3 bases and at J to 5 bases, leaving 11 bases not matched to a gene. The CDR3 here is CAWSAGVGQGHEQYF. The CDR3 DNA sequence: TGTGCCTGGAGCGCCGGGGTGGGACAGGGCCACGAGCAGTACTTC.

The J gene is TRBJ2-2, the V gene TRBV14, with a tentative D call TRBD1 (6 bases). V was trimmed by 3 bases and J by 4 bases, leaving 12 bases between them. The CDR3 covers 15 residues. Germline V gene lookup returns CDR1 SGHDN and CDR2 FVKESK. DNA for the CDR3: TGTGCCAGCAGCCAGGAAACAGGGTTCACCGGGGAGCTGTTTTTT. Protein: CASSQETGFTGELFF.

The rearrangement joins TRBV6-5 to TRBJ2-1; 9 bases map to TRBD2. The trim removed 5 bases at V and 7 bases at J, leaving 6 bases unmatched. The CDR3 loop spans 14 amino acids. Germline loops: CDR1 MNHEY, CDR2 SVGAGI. The CDR3 bases are TGTGCCAGCAGTACCGCGGGGGGGCGAAATGAGCAGTTCTTC. Encoded protein: CASSTAGGRNEQFF.

The V call is TRBV15, the J call TRBJ2-7, with 10 positions matching TRBD2. Looked up from germline, CDR1 is LNHNV and CDR2 is YYDKDF (reference sequence). The CDR3 is 16 amino acids. V dropped 0 bases and J dropped 1; count of bases not matched to a gene: 3. CDR3: CATSRERTSGSYEQYF. The CDR3 nucleotides read TGTGCCACCAGCAGAGAAAGGACTAGCGGTTCCTACGAGCAGTACTTC.

For this clone: The sample carries other DNA sequences with the same CDR3. The V gene is TRBV6-5, the J gene TRBJ1-5, with a possible D match to TRBD1 (6 bases). There are 13 residues in the CDR3. Germline-derived CDR1 and CDR2 are MNHEY and SVGAGI. Trimming shortened V by 6 bases and J by 2 bases, and 8 bases separated the two germline ends. The CDR3 sequence is CASSHRGNQPQHF. The DNA of the CDR3 is TGTGCCAGCAGCCACAGGGGCAATCAGCCCCAGCATTTT.

The chain employs TRBV7-3 and TRBJ2-2, with D tentatively TRBD2 (6 bases). V lost 3 bases and J lost 7, with 9 bases in between. The germline V gene has CDR1 SGHTA and CDR2 FQGTGA. This CDR3 has 13 residues. CDR3: CASSLGGIGELFF. CDR3 DNA: TGTGCCAGCAGCTTGGGAGGTATCGGGGAGCTGTTTTTT.

This CDR3 is CASIAGVVSEAFF. The CDR3 nucleotides are TGTGCCAGCATAGCAGGGGTCGTCTCTGAAGCTTTCTTT. The V gene is TRBV6-5, the J gene TRBJ1-1; D perhaps matches TRBD1 (6 bases). The length of the CDR3 is 13 residues. The V end lost 7 bases, the J end lost 6 bases, and 15 bases lay between the germline ends. Germline assignment: CDR1 MNHEY and CDR2 SVGAGI.

This chain joins TRBV19 and TRBJ2-7; tentative D call: TRBD2 (6 bases). V was trimmed by 3 bases and J by 6 bases, leaving 18 bases between them. CDR3 length: 15 residues. Germline V gives CDR1 LNHDA, CDR2 SQIVND (reference sequence). For the CDR3, the DNA is TGTGCCAGTAGTATCGGGGGAAAGGGGTTCGGCGAGCAGTACTTC. The encoded protein is CASSIGGKGFGEQYF. The complete variable domain, with remaining parts taken from reference TRBV19 and TRBJ2-7, reads DGGITQSPKYLFRKEGQNVTLSCEQNLNHDAMYWYRQDPGQGLRLIYYSQIVNDFQKGDIAEGYSVSREKKESFPLTVTSAQKNPTAFYLCASSIGGKGFGEQYFGPGTRLTVT.

The chain uses TRBV27 and TRBJ2-1; 8 bases map to TRBD2. This CDR3 contains 16 residues. Germline CDR1 and CDR2: MNHEY and SMNVEV (reference sequence). V shed 3 bases and J 4 bases; nucleotides not matched to a gene: 8. The CDR3: CASSFISGGGYNEQFF. The CDR3, as DNA: TGTGCCAGCAGTTTCATCAGCGGGGGAGGGTACAATGAGCAGTTCTTC.

The V call is TRBV19, the J call TRBJ1-1; weak D call: TRBD1 (5 bases). Germline CDR1 is LNHDA and CDR2 is SQIVND (reference sequence). The CDR3 has 14 amino acids. V was cut by 5 bases and J by 0 bases, with 10 bases left in between. CDR3 sequence (DNA): TGTGCCAGTAGTGCTGACAGAATGAACACTGAAGCTTTCTTT. Amino acids: CASSADRMNTEAFF. Drawing the rest from reference TRBV19 and TRBJ1-1, the complete variable domain is DGGITQSPKYLFRKEGQNVTLSCEQNLNHDAMYWYRQDPGQGLRLIYYSQIVNDFQKGDIAEGYSVSREKKESFPLTVTSAQKNPTAFYLCASSADRMNTEAFFGQGTRLTVV.

CDR3 sequence (DNA): TGTGCCAGCAGCAAAATGCTAACAGATACGCAGTATTTT. This gives the protein CASSKMLTDTQYF. The J gene is TRBJ2-3, the V gene TRBV21-1; TRBD2, as called in the table, went unchecked against the DNA. TRBV21-1 is classified as a pseudogene. This CDR3 spans 13 amino acids.

V is TRBV6-6 and J is TRBJ2-5; 14 bases align to TRBD2. J was trimmed by 0 bases and V by 5 bases; bases with no gene match: 5. The CDR3 has 17 residues. Germline V gene lookup returns CDR1 MNHNY and CDR2 SVGAGI (reference sequence). The CDR3 DNA follows: TGTGCCAGCAGTCCGGGACTAGCGGGAGTGCACCAAGAGACCCAGTACTTC. Translation: CASSPGLAGVHQETQYF.

V gene TRBV7-9 combines with J gene TRBJ2-2, with TRBD2 matching over 8 bases. This CDR3 is 16 amino acids long. Germline CDR1 and CDR2: SEHNR and FQNEAQ (reference sequence). J was trimmed by 6 bases and V by 3 bases; bases with no gene match: 9. The chain's CDR3 is CASSFPTSGGAGELFF. The CDR3 DNA sequence: TGTGCCAGCAGCTTCCCCACTAGCGGTGGCGCCGGGGAGCTGTTTTTT. Full variable domain (missing parts from reference TRBV7-9 and TRBJ2-2): DTGVSQNPRHKITKRGQNVTFRCDPISEHNRLYWYRQTLGQGPEFLTYFQNEAQLEKSRLLSDRFSAERPKGSFSTLEIQRTEQGDSAMYLCASSFPTSGGAGELFFGEGSRLTVL.